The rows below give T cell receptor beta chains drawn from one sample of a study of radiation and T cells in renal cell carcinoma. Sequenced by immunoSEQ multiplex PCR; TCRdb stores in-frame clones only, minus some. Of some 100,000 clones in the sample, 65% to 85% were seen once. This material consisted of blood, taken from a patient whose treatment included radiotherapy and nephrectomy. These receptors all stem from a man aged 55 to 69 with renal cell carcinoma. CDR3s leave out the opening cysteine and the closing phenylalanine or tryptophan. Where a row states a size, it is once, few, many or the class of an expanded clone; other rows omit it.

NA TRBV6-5 ASRTTGGTYEQY
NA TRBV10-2 ASSDGREVYEQY
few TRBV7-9 ASSLRGQPQH
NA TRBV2 ASIEGHTNTGELF
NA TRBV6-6 AGGTGDNQPQH
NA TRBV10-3 AISERTDKETQY
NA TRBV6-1 ASIGVGGYEQY
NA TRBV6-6 ASSPRGDDNYGYT
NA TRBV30 AWSDRVDEQY
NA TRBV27 ASSSRQGRGYEQY
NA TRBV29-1 SVGQAGVGTDTQY
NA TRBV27 ASSPLREGYGYT
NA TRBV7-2 ASSLAPNPEQNIQY
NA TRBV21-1 ASGDEQF
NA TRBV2 ASTERTNSEKLF
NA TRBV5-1 ASSLAGGTYEQY
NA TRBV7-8 ASSWRREGKTQY
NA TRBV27 ASSFPGGGYT
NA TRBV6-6 ASDVGNQPQH
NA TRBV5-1 ASSLRETGAEAF
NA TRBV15 ATSRDRGPYEQY
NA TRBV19 ASSIDLSGSYGYT
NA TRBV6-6 ASSYSGNMNTEAF
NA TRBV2 ASSETGGRLSGANVLT
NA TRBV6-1 ASSEIPSPEETQY
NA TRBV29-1 SVARRGNEKLF
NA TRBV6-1 ASSEQTPGLAGVGELF
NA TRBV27 ASSFRRGAPITGELF
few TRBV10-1 ASRPGTGSHEQF
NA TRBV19 ASSIQITYNEQF
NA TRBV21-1 ASTALWLAGETGELF
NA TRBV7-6 ASSLGLAGSSTDTQY
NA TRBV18 ASSPDETQY
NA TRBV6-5 ASSYGQGSYNEQF
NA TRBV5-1 ASSLPGAGETQY
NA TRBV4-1 ASSHLRNEQF
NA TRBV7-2 ASSLASSSNQPQH
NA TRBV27 ASSFGAHSSYEQY
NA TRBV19 ASSVQGRGTEAF
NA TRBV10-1 ASSDGSKETQY
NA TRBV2 ASSEGAGDYEQY